Listed here are 19 T cell receptor beta chains from one sample, sequenced in a study of Graves' ophthalmopathy and Graves' hyperthyroidism. Scientists amplified the TCR beta CDR3 regions from RNA transcripts. Amplification began with first-round RT-PCR using HTBI primers, then second-round multiplex PCR was performed. TCRdb recomputed calls from the multiplex PCR reads with MiXCR, one row per CDR3 protein. The sample lists over 200,000 distinct CDR3 sequences; around 28% were seen once. Sequences were obtained from peripheral blood. The receptors shown here come from a man aged 50-60 years with Graves' ophthalmopathy.

The chain uses TRBV12-3 or TRBV12-4 and TRBJ2-7; the match to TRBD1 covers 7 bases. The ends lost 5 bases at V and 2 bases at J; junction bases unmatched: 6. CDR3 size: 14 residues. Written as DNA, the CDR3 is TGTGCCAGCAGTATCACGGGACAGCCCTACGAGCAGTACTTC. It is translated as CASSITGQPYEQYF.

This clonotype occurred many times. This chain joins TRBV9 and TRBJ2-7; D remains unclear. The CDR3 is made up of 14 amino acids. The germline V gene encodes CDR1 SGDLS and CDR2 YYNGEE. The germline V and J ends were trimmed by 4 bases and 0 bases, with 11 bases remaining between them. In DNA form, the CDR3 reads TGTGCCAGCAGCCCCCGTTTGAGCTCCTACGAGCAGTACTTC. Translation gives CASSPRLSSYEQYF.

This clonotype was recorded many times. The chain couples TRBV30 to TRBJ2-7; 8 nucleotides align to TRBD1. The CDR3 sequence is 13 residues long. Germline V gene sequence: CDR1 GTSNPN, CDR2 SVGIG (reference sequence). With V trimmed by 4 bases and J by 2 bases, 4 bases remained unmatched. The CDR3 protein is CAWTRDRPYEQYF. The CDR3 nucleotides are TGTGCCTGGACCCGGGACAGGCCCTACGAGCAGTACTTC.

In this sample, this clonotype turned up many times. The gene calls are TRBV12-5 and TRBJ2-7, with D maybe TRBD2 (5 bases). The CDR3 loop spans 12 amino acids. The ends were cut back, 1 base at V and 7 bases at J, with 8 bases in the middle. The germline CDR1 and CDR2 sequences are LGHNT and FRNRAP. In nucleotides, the CDR3 is TGTGCTAGTGGTTTGGGAGGGTATGAGCAGTACTTC. This gives the protein CASGLGGYEQYF. Together with reference TRBV12-5 and TRBJ2-7, the CDR3 gives the full variable domain: DARVTQTPRHKVTEMGQEVTMRCQPILGHNTVFWYRQTMMQGLELLAYFRNRAPLDDSGMPKDRFSAEMPDATLATLKIQPSEPRDSAVYFCASGLGGYEQYFGPGTRLTVT.

This clonotype was detected ten times or more. The chain is built from TRBV11-2 and TRBJ2-7, with TRBD1 matching over 7 bases. With V trimmed by 4 bases and J by 5 bases, 8 bases remained unmatched. The CDR3 has 14 amino acids. Germline-derived CDR1 and CDR2 are SGHAT and FQNNGV. Written as DNA, the CDR3 is TGTGCCAGCAGCTCAACAGGGGCCTACGACGAGCAGTACTTC. It yields the protein CASSSTGAYDEQYF. The full variable domain, in which reference TRBV11-2 and TRBJ2-7 provide the parts outside the CDR3, is EAGVAQSPRYKIIEKRQSVAFWCNPISGHATLYWYQQILGQGPKLLIQFQNNGVVDDSQLPKDRFSAERLKGVDSTLKIQPAKLEDSAVYLCASSSTGAYDEQYFGPGTRLTVT.

The chain combines TRBV28 with TRBJ1-1, with a tentative D call TRBD1 (6 bases). This CDR3 has 12 residues. Trimming removed 6 bases from V and 10 bases from J, with 15 bases in between. Germline CDR1 is MDHEN and CDR2 is SYDVKM. The CDR3: CASRRAGARAFF. The CDR3 bases are TGTGCCAGCAGGCGCGCGGGGGCGCGAGCTTTCTTT.

Ten or more counts support this clonotype. The chain couples TRBV6-1 to TRBJ2-7; no firm D call. The CDR3 spans 17 residues. Germline V gene data show CDR1 as MNHNS and CDR2 as SASEGT. V lost 0 bases and J lost 0, with 15 bases in between. The CDR3, as DNA: TGTGCCAGCAGTGAAGCGTCCTTTTCCGCCAGCTCCTACGAGCAGTACTTC. Translation: CASSEASFSASSYEQYF.

The chain is built from TRBV12-3 or TRBV12-4 and TRBJ1-1; no reliable D call. This CDR3 contains 13 residues. Trimming shortened V by 7 bases and J by 0 bases, and 9 bases separated the two germline ends. The CDR3 DNA follows: TGTGCCAGCATGCCCACCATGAACACTGAAGCTTTCTTT. Its translation is CASMPTMNTEAFF.

This clonotype showed up many times. J is TRBJ2-7 and V is TRBV6-2 or TRBV6-3; 11 bases match TRBD2. The germline V gene encodes CDR1 MNHEY and CDR2 SVGEGT. J gave up 1 base and V 2 bases, and 19 bases lay outside the gene matches. This CDR3 is built from 21 residues. The DNA for the CDR3 is TGTGCCAGCAGTTACACACGGACCGGGACTAGCGGAGAATTTTTTTCCTACGAGCAGTACTTC. This codes for CASSYTRTGTSGEFFSYEQYF.

This clonotype was picked up many times. The rearrangement uses TRBV12-3 or TRBV12-4 and TRBJ2-2, with D possibly being TRBD2 (6 bases). The V end lost 7 bases, the J end lost 6 bases, and 15 bases lay between the germline ends. The CDR3 has 14 amino acids. The CDR3 loop is CASTSTQRAGELFF. CDR3 nucleotides: TGTGCCAGCACTTCGACCCAGCGGGCCGGGGAGCTGTTTTTT.

This clonotype was detected ten times or more. The chain joins TRBV7-9 to TRBJ2-5, with TRBD1 matching over 10 bases. Trimming removed 1 base from V and 3 bases from J; junction bases left unmatched: 5. The germline CDR1 and CDR2 sequences are SEHNR and FQNEAQ (reference sequence). The CDR3 extends over 16 amino acids. CDR3 region: CASSLGPGTGEETQYF. The DNA for the CDR3 is TGTGCCAGCAGCTTAGGCCCCGGGACAGGGGAAGAGACCCAGTACTTC.

This clonotype showed up just a few times. The chain employs TRBV7-2 and TRBJ1-5; weak D call: TRBD1 (5 bases). The germline CDR1 and CDR2 sequences are SGHTA and FQGNSA. CDR3 length: 15 amino acids. Trimming removed 1 base at V and 2 bases at J, with 9 bases between. CDR3 sequence (DNA): TGTGCCAGCAGCTTAGGTGTGGGGGGCAATCAGCCCCAGCATTTT. This translates into CASSLGVGGNQPQHF.

This clonotype was picked up many times. The chain uses TRBV6-1 and TRBJ1-2, with D perhaps matching TRBD1 (6 bases). Germline-derived CDR1 and CDR2 are MNHNS and SASEGT. Trimming took off 0 bases at V and 1 base at J, with 15 bases between the two ends. The CDR3 has 17 residues. CDR3 sequence (DNA): TGTGCCAGCAGTGAAGCGCGGGGGCGACATTATAACTATGGCTACACCTTC. Translated: CASSEARGRHYNYGYTF.

There are many counts of this clonotype. This chain joins TRBV2 and TRBJ2-7; 8 nucleotides line up with TRBD1. CDR1 is SNHLY and CDR2 is FYNNEI in the germline V gene. The V gene end was trimmed by 6 bases and the J gene end by 2 bases; junction bases not matched to a gene: 12. The CDR3 spans 16 residues. Here the CDR3 DNA reads TGTGCCAGCAGGACATTACCGGGACAGGCACCCTACGAGCAGTACTTC. It specifies CASRTLPGQAPYEQYF.

Ten or more counts support this clonotype. This chain joins TRBV20-1 and TRBJ2-2, with 8 bases lining up with TRBD2. Germline CDR1 is DFQATT and CDR2 is SNEGSKA (reference sequence). Trimming removed 6 bases from V and 6 bases from J; junction bases left unmatched: 12. The CDR3 sequence is 15 residues long. The CDR3 spells CSALTPGGHPGELFF. The CDR3 DNA follows: TGCAGTGCCCTCACCCCGGGGGGGCATCCCGGGGAGCTGTTTTTT.

This clonotype was picked up many times. The V gene is TRBV19, the J gene TRBJ1-1; D is unclear. Trimming stripped 7 bases from V and 0 bases from J, with 9 bases between. The germline gives CDR1 LNHDA, CDR2 SQIVND (reference sequence). The CDR3 length is 13 residues. The CDR3 DNA reads as TGTGCCAGTAATCCGGGGATGAACACTGAAGCTTTCTTT. It yields the protein CASNPGMNTEAFF.

In its sample, this clonotype was seen many times. The V call is TRBV6-1, the J call TRBJ1-5; no definite D call. CDR1 is MNHNS, CDR2 SASEGT, per germline. This CDR3 contains 16 residues. V was pared by 4 bases and J by 0 bases, with 13 bases between. CDR3 nucleotides: TGTGCCAGCAGTGTTCTAGGAATTTTTAGCAATCAGCCCCAGCATTTT. Its translation is CASSVLGIFSNQPQHF.

The V gene is TRBV28, the J gene TRBJ2-5, with D tentatively TRBD2 (5 bases). CDR3 size: 15 residues. Trimming cost V 5 bases and J 2 bases, with 15 bases left between them. The germline V gene has CDR1 MDHEN and CDR2 SYDVKM. This CDR3 is CASSPISGDQETQYF. Here the CDR3 DNA reads TGTGCCAGCAGTCCCATCAGCGGAGATCAAGAGACCCAGTACTTC.

The chain links TRBV19 to TRBJ2-6; TRBD1 agrees at 9 bases. Trimming removed 3 bases from V and 1 base from J; junction bases left unmatched: 10. Germline lookup yields CDR1 LNHDA and CDR2 SQIVND (reference sequence). The CDR3 has 19 amino acids. The DNA of the CDR3 is TGTGCCAGTAGTATGGTGGCCGGGACAGGGCGATCTGGGGCCAACGTCCTGACTTTC. Its translation: CASSMVAGTGRSGANVLTF.